This TCR beta chain was obtained from a study of Graves' ophthalmopathy and Graves' hyperthyroidism. Germline V gene data show CDR1 as MNHEY and CDR2 as SMNVEV (reference sequence). This CDR3 spans 13 amino acids. V lost 2 bases to trimming and J lost 5 bases, with 10 bases between them. RNA transcripts were the template, and TCR beta CDR3 regions were amplified from them. HTBI primers were employed in first-round RT-PCR, then a second-round multiplex PCR followed. Via MiXCR, TCRdb re-called the multiplex PCR reads, giving one row per CDR3 protein. The table records some 380,000 distinct CDR3 sequences, approximately 15% of them present only once.

The receptor was derived from a woman between 18 and 30 years old with stable Graves' hyperthyroidism. The chain couples TRBV27 to TRBJ2-7; possible D gene TRBD1, 5 bases. The sample comprised peripheral blood. The CDR3 nucleotides are TGTGCCAGCAGTTTACCAGGGTTCGACGAGCAGTACTTC. Translation gives CASSLPGFDEQYF.